This note documents a single T cell receptor beta chain sequence. The source of the sample is a study of shared clonotypes between healthy human individuals. The germline gives CDR1 SQVTM, CDR2 ANQGSEA. J gave up 1 base and V 2 bases, and 7 bases lay outside the gene matches. The CDR3 sequence is 16 residues long. Only in-frame clones appear in the TCRdb table, and some are missing; sequencing was by immunoSEQ multiplex PCR. The table lists millions of clones, about 92% of them singletons. What was sequenced was naive CD4+ T cells sorted from blood. Subset here: CD45RA+ positively selected. The chain uses TRBV29-1 and TRBJ2-1; 8 bases agree with TRBD1. The clonotype was recovered from a man aged 18-30 years in good health. The CDR3 loop is CSVESQGAPSYNEQFF. The DNA of the CDR3 is TGCAGCGTTGAATCGCAGGGGGCCCCTTCCTACAATGAGCAGTTCTTC.